The T cell receptor (beta chain) described here comes from a study of blood T cell repertoires in COVID-19. Overall study context: Italy, Spain and the United States were the sources of the convalescent and acute COVID-19 samples. From T cells, B-cell-depleted T cells, or PBMCs came the material, which was cDNA or gDNA.

Authors' data handling: Scientists estimated how many nucleated cells there were by amplifying reference gene primers. Repertoires were generated with immunoSEQ multiplex PCR, while TCRdb's copy carries only in-frame clones and drops some. V and J calls and clone size come straight from that table; D and trimming were deduced from the DNA. Here the sample spans some 46,000 clones, around 90% being singletons. V was clipped by 2 bases and J by 3 bases; unmatched bases: 5. Looked up from germline, CDR1 is SGHDT and CDR2 is YYEEEE. CDR3 length equals 16 residues. The sequenced sample was peripheral blood. This sequence joins TRBV5-6 and TRBJ2-2, with 9 bases identical to TRBD1. The clonotype comes from a man aged 50-60 years with acute or convalescent COVID-19. The CDR3 region has the DNA TGTGCCAGCAGCTTCCAACAGGGGGCGGACACCGGGGAGCTGTTTTTT. As protein: CASSFQQGADTGELFF.